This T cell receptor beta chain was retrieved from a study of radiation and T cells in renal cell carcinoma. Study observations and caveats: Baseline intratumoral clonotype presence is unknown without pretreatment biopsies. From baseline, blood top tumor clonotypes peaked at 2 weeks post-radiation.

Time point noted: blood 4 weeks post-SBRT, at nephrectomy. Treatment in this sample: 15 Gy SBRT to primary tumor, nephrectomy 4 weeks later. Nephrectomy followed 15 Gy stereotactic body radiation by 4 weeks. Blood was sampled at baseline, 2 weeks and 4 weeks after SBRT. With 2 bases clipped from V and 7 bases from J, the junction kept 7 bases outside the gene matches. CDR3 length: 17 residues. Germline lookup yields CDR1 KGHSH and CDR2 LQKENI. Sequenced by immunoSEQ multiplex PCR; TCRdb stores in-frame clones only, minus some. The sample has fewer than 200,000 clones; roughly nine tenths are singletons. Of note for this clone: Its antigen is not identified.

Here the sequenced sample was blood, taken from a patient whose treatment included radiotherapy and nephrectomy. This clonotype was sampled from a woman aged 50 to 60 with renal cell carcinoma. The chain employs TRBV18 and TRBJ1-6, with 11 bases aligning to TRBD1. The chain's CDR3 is CASSPIRTGGVNSPLHF. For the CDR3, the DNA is TGTGCCAGCTCACCAATCCGGACAGGGGGCGTGAATTCACCCCTCCACTTT.